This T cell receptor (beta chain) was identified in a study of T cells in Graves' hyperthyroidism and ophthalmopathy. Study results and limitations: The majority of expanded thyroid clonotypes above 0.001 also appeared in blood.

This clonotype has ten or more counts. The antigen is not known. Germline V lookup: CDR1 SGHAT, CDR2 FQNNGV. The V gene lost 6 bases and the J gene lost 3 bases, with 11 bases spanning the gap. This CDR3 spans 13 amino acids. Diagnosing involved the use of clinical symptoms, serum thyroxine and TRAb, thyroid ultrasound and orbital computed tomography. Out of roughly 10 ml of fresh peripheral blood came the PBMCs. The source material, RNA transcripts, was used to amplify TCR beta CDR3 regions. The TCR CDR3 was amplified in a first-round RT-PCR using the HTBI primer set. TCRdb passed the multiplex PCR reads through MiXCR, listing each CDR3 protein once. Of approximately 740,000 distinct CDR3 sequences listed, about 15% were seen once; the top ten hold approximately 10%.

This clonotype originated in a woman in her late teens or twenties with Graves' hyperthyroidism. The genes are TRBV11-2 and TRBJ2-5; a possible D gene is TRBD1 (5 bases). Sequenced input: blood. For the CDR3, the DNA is TGTGCCAGCAGTCGCGACAGAAAAGAGACCCAGTACTTC. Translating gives CASSRDRKETQYF.